Following are 17 T cell receptor beta chains from one sample sequenced in a study of post-analysis software for immune sequencing data. The library was made from cDNA and included unique molecular identifiers. TCRdb re-analysed the PCR reads in MiXCR, keeping a single row per CDR3 protein. Among some 190,000 distinct CDR3 sequences listed, over 25% were seen once. Their target antigens are unknown. Findings and limits, study-wide: Patients used about 5 TRBV segments, including TRBV5-6, TRBV5-1 and TRBV20-1, more often than controls.

Sequencing was performed on blood. These receptors were collected from a girl younger than 18 with multiple sclerosis.

With regard to this clonotype: A much larger clone is a single base away; this may be a read error. This chain links TRBV20-1 with TRBJ2-5; D is unclear. Trimming cost V 0 bases and J 11 bases, with 13 bases left between them. There are 12 residues in the CDR3. The germline CDR1 and CDR2 sequences are DFQATT and SNEGSKA (reference sequence). CDR3: CSARDGAYGQYF. CDR3 coding DNA: TGCAGTGCTAGAGATGGCGCCTACGGGCAGTACTTC.

The CDR3 DNA is TGCGCCAGCAGCTGGATCGCAGGATACAATGAGCAGTTCTTC. Amino acid sequence: CASSWIAGYNEQFF. The chain combines TRBV5-1 with TRBJ2-1; D remains ambiguous. The CDR3 consists of 14 residues. V lost 3 bases, J lost 4 bases, and 11 bases lay in between. CDR1 and CDR2 (germline): SGHRS, YFSETQ.

The sample holds many counts of this clonotype. V and J are TRBV29-1 and TRBJ2-7; D may be TRBD1 or TRBD2 (5 bases each). The CDR3 is 12 amino acids. The V and J ends lost 0 bases and 6 bases respectively, with 9 bases between them. Germline loops: CDR1 SQVTM, CDR2 ANQGSEA. The CDR3 protein is CSVEDGTLEQYF. The DNA for the CDR3 is TGCAGCGTTGAAGATGGGACCCTCGAGCAGTACTTC.

This clonotype showed up just a few times. The chain has TRBV5-1 and TRBJ1-1, with D tentatively TRBD1 (6 bases). The length of the CDR3 is 15 residues. V dropped 0 bases and J dropped 1 base, with 10 bases sitting between them. The germline CDR1 and CDR2 sequences are SGHRS and YFSETQ. The CDR3 region has the DNA TGCGCCAGCAGCTTGGTGGCAGGGGCGAACACTGAAGCTTTCTTT. Amino acids: CASSLVAGANTEAFF.

This rearrangement joins TRBV12-3 or TRBV12-4 to TRBJ1-1, with 10 bases identical to TRBD1. V shed 5 bases and J 1 base; nucleotides not matched to a gene: 1. The CDR3 is made up of 14 amino acids. CDR3 DNA: TGTGCCAGCAGTCGACAGGGGGCGAACACTGAAGCTTTCTTT. Protein product: CASSRQGANTEAFF.

This clonotype was recorded many times. The chain links TRBV29-1 to TRBJ2-7; the D gene is possibly TRBD2 (6 bases). This CDR3 region has 13 residues. Germline assignment: CDR1 SQVTM and CDR2 ANQGSEA. Trimming took off 7 bases at V and 2 bases at J, with 15 bases between the two ends. CDR3 loop: CSGLSGSTYEQYF. Written as DNA, the CDR3 is TGCAGCGGCCTTAGCGGCTCCACCTACGAGCAGTACTTC.

This clonotype was counted between two and nine times. The V call is TRBV20-1, the J call TRBJ1-1; perhaps TRBD1 as D (5 bases). Germline assignment: CDR1 DFQATT and CDR2 SNEGSKA (reference sequence). The CDR3 loop spans 15 amino acids. V lost 0 bases and J lost 0, with 11 bases in between. The CDR3 here is CSARDRGRVNTEAFF. In DNA, the CDR3 is TGCAGTGCTAGAGATAGGGGTAGGGTGAACACTGAAGCTTTCTTT.

This clonotype came up a few times. The V and J genes are TRBV4-2 and TRBJ2-7; D is ambiguous. The CDR3 loop spans 14 amino acids. V gave up 1 base and J gave up 2 bases, with 9 bases separating them. CDR1 and CDR2 (germline): LGHNA, YNFKEQ. The CDR3 loop is CASSQGQPAYEQYF. The CDR3 nucleotides are TGTGCCAGCAGCCAAGGGCAGCCTGCCTACGAGCAGTACTTC.

This rearrangement joins TRBV6-5 to TRBJ2-5; tentative D call: TRBD1 (7 bases). This CDR3 contains 17 residues. Trimming cost V 0 bases and J 11 bases, with 25 bases left between them. Germline V gene sequence: CDR1 MNHEY, CDR2 SVGAGI. The CDR3: CASSYSPAGGLYNGQYF. CDR3 in DNA: TGTGCCAGCAGTTACTCTCCGGCAGGGGGGCTCTACAATGGGCAGTACTTC.

The chain recombines TRBV28 with TRBJ2-1; D remains ambiguous. Trimming took off 10 bases at V and 4 bases at J, with 5 bases between the two ends. CDR1 MDHEN and CDR2 SYDVKM come from the germline V gene. This CDR3 spans 10 amino acids. The CDR3 here is CATYYNEQFF. The CDR3 DNA reads as TGTGCCACCTATTACAATGAGCAGTTCTTC.

The gene calls are TRBV6-5 and TRBJ1-2, with a possible D match to TRBD1 (5 bases). V lost 4 bases, J lost 8 bases, and 20 bases lay in between. The germline V gene encodes CDR1 MNHEY and CDR2 SVGAGI. The CDR3 has 15 residues. The chain's CDR3 is CASSSFSRAGQGYTF. The CDR3 DNA follows: TGTGCCAGCAGTTCCTTCAGCAGGGCGGGTCAAGGCTACACCTTC.

The table lists this clonotype with a count of one. This may be a read error: a much more frequent sequence differs by one nucleotide. The V call is TRBV7-2, the J call TRBJ1-6; unclear D gene. CDR1 and CDR2 from the germline V gene are SGHTA and FQGNSA. The CDR3 has 14 amino acids. The CDR3 sequence is CASSNSTQGSPPHF. The CDR3 region has the DNA TGTGCCAGCAGCAACAGCACACAAGGATCACCCCCCCACTTT.

V and J are TRBV7-2 and TRBJ1-1; D may be TRBD1 (5 bases). Trimming shortened V by 5 bases and J by 5 bases, and 12 bases separated the two germline ends. The CDR3 is 13 residues long. Germline V gene sequence: CDR1 SGHTA, CDR2 FQGNSA. CDR3 in amino acids: CASSGRGGTEAFF. CDR3 DNA: TGTGCCAGCAGCGGACGGGGGGGTACTGAAGCTTTCTTT.

This clonotype was observed many times. The chain couples TRBV27 to TRBJ1-2; the D gene is possibly TRBD1 (6 bases). The CDR3 totals 13 residues. CDR1 MNHEY and CDR2 SMNVEV come from the germline V gene (reference sequence). V was clipped by 1 base and J by 6 bases, with 9 bases between them. CDR3 amino acids: CASSLFRGDGYTF. The DNA for the CDR3 is TGTGCCAGCAGTTTATTCAGGGGAGATGGCTACACCTTC.

This clonotype was found a few times. The V and J genes are TRBV10-3 and TRBJ2-5; D call uncertain. This CDR3 comprises 14 residues. Germline V gene sequence: CDR1 ENHRY, CDR2 SYGVKD. Between the trimmed V and J ends, which lost 2 bases and 4 bases, there was a span of 11 bases. The CDR3 DNA sequence: TGTGCCATCAGTGAGATTCTCGGAGCAGAGACCCAGTACTTC. The encoded protein is CAISEILGAETQYF.

As concerns this clonotype: At one boundary the junction diverges from the germline segment, which might be a read error. The CDR3 coding sequence is TGTGCCAGCAGTTTAGCGCAAGGCCAGAGAGCAGATGCGCAGTATTTT. Residues: CASSLAQGQRADAQYF. The V and J genes are TRBV12-3 or TRBV12-4 and TRBJ2-3; D not resolved. The CDR3 is 16 amino acids.

This clonotype was recorded a few times. The V and J genes are TRBV7-8 and TRBJ2-2; D ambiguous. This CDR3 region has 14 residues. V was cut by 2 bases and J by 3 bases, with 7 bases left in between. Germline V gene data show CDR1 as SGHVS and CDR2 as FQNEAQ. The CDR3 DNA reads TGTGCCAGCAGCTTAATGGGGTACACCGGGGAGCTGTTTTTT. Its protein is CASSLMGYTGELFF. The whole variable domain, remainder taken from reference TRBV7-8 and TRBJ2-2, is GAGVSQSPRYKVAKRGQDVALRCDPISGHVSLFWYQQALGQGPEFLTYFQNEAQLDKSGLPSDRFFAERPEGSVSTLKIQRTQQEDSAVYLCASSLMGYTGELFFGEGSRLTVL.